This T cell receptor (beta chain) derives from a study of blood T cells in healthy people across ages. Broader study findings: Investigators treated diversity estimates from one million T cells as underestimates. Per-million-T-cell TCR beta diversity fell roughly linearly with age.

Details on this clonotype: What it binds is not known.

A J-beta primer mix and a sample-barcoded 5' primer were used in a second PCR of about 7 to 12 cycles. Every cDNA molecule carried a tag from a template-switch adaptor bearing 12 random nucleotides. TCRdb fed the 5' RACE reads into MiXCR, producing one record per CDR3 protein. The data show about 640,000 distinct CDR3 sequences, 45% to 65% seen once. Material for sequencing was blood. The TCR originated in a man aged 60 to 69 in good health.

DNA of the CDR3: TGTGCCAGCGGAACACATTCTTCACCCCTCCACTTT. Its protein is CASGTHSSPLHF. This rearrangement joins TRBV27 to TRBJ1-6; D is undetermined. The CDR3 has 12 residues. From germline, CDR1 is MNHEY and CDR2 SMNVEV (reference sequence). Trimming took 8 bases from V and 9 from J, leaving 11 bases between them.